This T cell receptor (beta chain) was sequenced during a study of CD8 T cells in Susac syndrome. The germline V gene has CDR1 LGHDT and CDR2 YNNKEL (reference sequence). The CDR3 consists of 17 residues. V was trimmed by 1 base and J by 1 base, leaving 14 bases between them. The RNA input was roughly 0.45 to 1 ug, and it was reverse transcribed with random hexamers. TCRdb called the immunoSEQ multiplex PCR reads again in MiXCR, with one record for every CDR3 protein. The table includes 80,000 to 95,000 distinct CDR3 sequences, around 94% detected once. This receptor was obtained from a human donor with Susac syndrome. The sample was CD8+ T cells from PBMCs. V and J are TRBV3-1 and TRBJ2-4, with D perhaps being TRBD1 or TRBD2 (5 bases each). CDR3 in DNA: TGTGCCAGCAGCCAAGCGACCTCTGGGGACGCCAAAAACATTCAGTACTTC. It is translated as CASSQATSGDAKNIQYF.